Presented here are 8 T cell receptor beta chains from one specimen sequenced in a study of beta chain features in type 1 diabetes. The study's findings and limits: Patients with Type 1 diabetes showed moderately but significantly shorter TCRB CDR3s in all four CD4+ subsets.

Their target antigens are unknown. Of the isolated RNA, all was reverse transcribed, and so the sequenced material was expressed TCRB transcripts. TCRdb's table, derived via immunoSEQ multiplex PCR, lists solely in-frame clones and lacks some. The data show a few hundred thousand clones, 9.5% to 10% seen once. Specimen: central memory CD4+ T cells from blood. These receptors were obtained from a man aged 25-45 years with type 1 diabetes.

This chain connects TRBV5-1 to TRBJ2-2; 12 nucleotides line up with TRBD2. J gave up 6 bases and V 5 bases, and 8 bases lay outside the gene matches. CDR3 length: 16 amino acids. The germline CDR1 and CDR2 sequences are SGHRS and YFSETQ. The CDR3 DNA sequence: TGCGCCAGCAGGACTAGCGGGAGTATGGGGGCCGGGGAGCTGTTTTTT. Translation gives CASRTSGSMGAGELFF. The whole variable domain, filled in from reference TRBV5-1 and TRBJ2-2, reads KAGVTQTPRYLIKTRGQQVTLSCSPISGHRSVSWYQQTPGQGLQFLFEYFSETQRNKGNFPGRFSGRQFSNSRSEMNVSTLELGDSALYLCASRTSGSMGAGELFFGEGSRLTVL.

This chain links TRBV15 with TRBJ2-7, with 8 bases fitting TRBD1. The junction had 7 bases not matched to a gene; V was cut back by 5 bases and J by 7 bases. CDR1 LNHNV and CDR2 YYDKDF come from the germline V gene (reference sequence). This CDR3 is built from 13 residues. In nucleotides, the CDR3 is TGTGCCACCAGCGGTGGACAGGGACGGGAGCAGTACTTC. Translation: CATSGGQGREQYF.

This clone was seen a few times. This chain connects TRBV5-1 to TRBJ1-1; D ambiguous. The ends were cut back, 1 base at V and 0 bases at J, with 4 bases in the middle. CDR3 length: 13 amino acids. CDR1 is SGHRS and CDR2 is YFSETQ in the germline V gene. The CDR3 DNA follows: TGCGCCAGCAGCTTGTTGGTGAACACTGAAGCTTTCTTT. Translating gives CASSLLVNTEAFF. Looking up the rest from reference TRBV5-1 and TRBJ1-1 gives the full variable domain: KAGVTQTPRYLIKTRGQQVTLSCSPISGHRSVSWYQQTPGQGLQFLFEYFSETQRNKGNFPGRFSGRQFSNSRSEMNVSTLELGDSALYLCASSLLVNTEAFFGQGTRLTVV.

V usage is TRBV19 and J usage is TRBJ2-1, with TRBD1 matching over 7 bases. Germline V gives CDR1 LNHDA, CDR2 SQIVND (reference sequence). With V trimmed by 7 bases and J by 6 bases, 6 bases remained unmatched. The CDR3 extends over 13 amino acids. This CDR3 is CASTPTGSNEQFF. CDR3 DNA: TGTGCCAGTACCCCGACAGGGAGCAATGAGCAGTTCTTC.

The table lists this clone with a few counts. In nucleotides, the CDR3 is TGTGCCTGGAGTAAAGGACTAGCGGGAGTAAGCGAGCAGTACTTC. This codes for CAWSKGLAGVSEQYF. This chain connects TRBV30 to TRBJ2-7; 13 positions agree with TRBD2. After removal of 2 bases from V and 6 bases from J, the junction contained 7 bases not matched to a gene. This CDR3 comprises 15 residues. Germline values: CDR1 GTSNPN, CDR2 SVGIG (reference sequence).

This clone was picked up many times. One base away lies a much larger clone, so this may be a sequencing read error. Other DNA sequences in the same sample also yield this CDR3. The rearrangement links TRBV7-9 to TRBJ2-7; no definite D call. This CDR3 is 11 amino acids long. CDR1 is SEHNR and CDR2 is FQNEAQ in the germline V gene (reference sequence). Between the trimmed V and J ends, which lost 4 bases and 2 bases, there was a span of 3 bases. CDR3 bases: TGTGCCAGCAGCTCGGCCTACGAGCAGTACTTC. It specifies CASSSAYEQYF.

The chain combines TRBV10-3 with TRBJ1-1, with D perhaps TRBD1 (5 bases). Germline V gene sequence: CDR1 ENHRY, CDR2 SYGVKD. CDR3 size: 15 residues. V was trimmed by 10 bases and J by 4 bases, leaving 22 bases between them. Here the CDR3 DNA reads TGTGCCACCAAGGGGAGAACACCGGTCAGCACTGAAGCTTTCTTT. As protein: CATKGRTPVSTEAFF.

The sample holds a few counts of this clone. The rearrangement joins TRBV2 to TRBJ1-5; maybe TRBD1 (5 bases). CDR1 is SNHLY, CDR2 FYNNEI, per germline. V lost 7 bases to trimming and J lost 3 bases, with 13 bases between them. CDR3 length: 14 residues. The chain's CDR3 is CASMGTPLNQPQHF. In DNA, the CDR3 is TGTGCCAGCATGGGGACGCCTCTCAATCAGCCCCAGCATTTT.